This T cell receptor beta chain was sequenced in a study of cytomegalovirus exposure and HLA in healthy donors. Turning to this clone: Antigen: not known.

Study-level points and caveats: In an earlier analysis, about 87% or about 30%: the productive usage of most TCR beta V segments. As confirmed in vitro, a few CMV-associated chains were specific for CMV antigens. Cytomegalovirus association was assigned to 150 to 200 TCR beta chains.

The PCR used 60 Vbeta and 13 Jbeta primers. Source study methods: Approximately 9.9 million shared chains were among the approximately 76 million unique TCR beta chains that a later analysis counted. Repertoires were generated with immunoSEQ multiplex PCR, while TCRdb's copy carries only in-frame clones and drops some. The D gene and trimming were derived from the DNA, and the V and J assignments and clone size from that table. The data show 80,000 to 95,000 clones, approximately 85% seen once. V was pared by 3 bases and J by 0 bases, with 9 bases between. CDR1 SGHTA and CDR2 FQGNSA come from the germline V gene. The CDR3 has 14 residues.

The specimen sequenced was PBMCs. The clonotype comes from a young woman in good health and CMV-seropositive. J is TRBJ2-7 and V is TRBV7-2; a weak D match, TRBD2 (6 bases). The CDR3 loop is CASSFSGSSYEQYF. The CDR3 bases are TGTGCCAGCAGCTTTAGCGGTAGCTCCTACGAGCAGTACTTC.